The 2 T cell receptor beta chains presented below share a single source sample, sequenced in a study of blood T cell repertoires in COVID-19. The table came from immunoSEQ multiplex PCR; TCRdb's copy has only in-frame clones and leaves some out. The sample lists a few hundred thousand clones, approximately 89% occurring once. Sequences were obtained from PBMCs or T cells enriched from blood (not recorded which). The receptor source for this set is a man aged 25-40 years who had recovered from COVID-19.

V and J are TRBV9 and TRBJ1-3; no firm D call. The V gene's germline CDR1 is SGDLS and CDR2 YYNGEE. This CDR3 has 15 residues. The ends were cut back, 3 bases at V and 1 base at J, with 11 bases in the middle. CDR3 region: CASSAGGVSGNTIYF. CDR3 DNA: TGTGCCAGCAGCGCGGGCGGGGTGTCTGGAAACACCATATATTTT.

The chain is built from TRBV10-3 and TRBJ2-1; 14 bases are a match to TRBD2. Germline trimming cut 0 bases from V and 9 bases from J; bases unmatched to any gene: 4. The germline CDR1 and CDR2 sequences are ENHRY and SYGVKD. The CDR3 contains 16 residues. The CDR3 spells CAISESTTSGGGEQFF. The CDR3 region has the DNA TGTGCCATCAGTGAGTCGACGACTAGCGGGGGGGGTGAGCAGTTCTTC.